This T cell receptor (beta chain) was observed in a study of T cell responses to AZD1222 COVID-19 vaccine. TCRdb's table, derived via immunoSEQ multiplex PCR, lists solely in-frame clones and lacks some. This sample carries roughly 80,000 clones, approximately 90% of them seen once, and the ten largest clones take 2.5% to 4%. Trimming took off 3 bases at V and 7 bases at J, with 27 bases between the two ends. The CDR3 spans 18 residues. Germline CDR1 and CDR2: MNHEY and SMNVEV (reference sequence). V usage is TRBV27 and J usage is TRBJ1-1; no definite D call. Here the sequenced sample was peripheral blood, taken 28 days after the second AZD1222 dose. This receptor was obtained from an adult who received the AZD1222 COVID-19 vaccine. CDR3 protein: CASSLVGISTGIRVEAFF. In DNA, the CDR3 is TGTGCCAGCAGTTTGGTAGGGATTAGTACCGGTATTAGGGTTGAAGCTTTCTTT.